A selection of T cell receptor beta chains follows, all from one sample in a study of vaccination and CD4 T cells after COVID-19. No antigen is known for these receptors. Using its own MiXCR run on the PCR reads, TCRdb lists one record per CDR3 protein. The table has 8,700 or so distinct CDR3 sequences, 68% seen once. Here the sequenced sample was CD4+ T cells from blood, cultured in vitro, taken before SARS-CoV-2 vaccination. The source is a human donor who had recovered from COVID-19. Both conserved end residues are trimmed from each CDR3. The order of the fields is CDR3 protein, clone size, J gene, CDR3 length, V gene. The listing skips clone size in some rows; elsewhere it reads once, few, many or a size class.

ATGISYNSPLH,-,TRBJ1-6,11,TRBV28
ASSYSAHPIY,-,TRBJ1-3,10,TRBV6-5
ASSRSPPSGRYTGELF,-,TRBJ2-2,16,TRBV27
ASSVTSGSDTQY,-,TRBJ2-3,12,TRBV2
ASSLGLPPDGNYGYT,-,TRBJ1-2,15,TRBV5-6
ASSEEETQY,-,TRBJ2-5,9,TRBV2
SATAYEQY,-,TRBJ2-7,8,TRBV20-1
SAYSGSGADTQY,-,TRBJ2-3,12,TRBV20-1
ASSMTWNTGELF,-,TRBJ2-2,12,TRBV19
SAIAVEQY,-,TRBJ2-7,8,TRBV20-1
ASSLDSGTYNEQF,-,TRBJ2-1,13,TRBV5-1
SARVSQETQY,-,TRBJ2-5,10,TRBV20-1
ASRGTVKQETQY,-,TRBJ2-5,12,TRBV6-1
ASSWGHVSTDTQY,-,TRBJ2-3,13,TRBV5-6
ASSFAAGGPYNEQF,few,TRBJ2-1,14,TRBV6-5
ASSLIRQEQY,-,TRBJ2-7,10,TRBV6-2/TRBV6-3
ARRNIRDSTNSPLH,-,TRBJ1-6,14,TRBV2
ASSSDSDTQY,-,TRBJ2-3,10,TRBV7-9
ASSLLQAPNYGYT,-,TRBJ1-2,13,TRBV7-3
ASSYSGLLASYNEQF,-,TRBJ2-1,15,TRBV6-5
ASSVNPTEAF,-,TRBJ1-1,10,TRBV28
ASSEYQSDTEAF,few,TRBJ1-1,12,TRBV2
ASSRSNRQETQY,once,TRBJ2-5,12,TRBV2
ASSPGQSSTSEQF,-,TRBJ2-1,13,TRBV28
ASRHGTGTGDYEQY,-,TRBJ2-7,14,TRBV6-1
ASSPTSGRSYNEQF,-,TRBJ2-1,14,TRBV12-3/TRBV12-4
ASSLSGGYNSPLH,-,TRBJ1-6,13,TRBV7-3
SARDPTGIGQY,medium-sized,TRBJ2-7,11,TRBV20-1
ASRPVTNTEAF,-,TRBJ1-1,11,TRBV6-1
SASKDPGDSNEQF,few,TRBJ2-1,13,TRBV20-1
SAPGLAGFNEQF,-,TRBJ2-1,12,TRBV20-1
ASSLTGDSNIQY,once,TRBJ2-4,12,TRBV7-9
SAIAGGSYNEQF,few,TRBJ2-1,12,TRBV20-1
SARSDLYEQY,-,TRBJ2-7,10,TRBV20-1
AIDLDRGTEAF,once,TRBJ1-1,11,TRBV27
ASSESNQPQH,few,TRBJ1-5,10,TRBV2
ASSRNRVGPSPLH,-,TRBJ1-6,13,TRBV11-2
ASRGTGGETQY,-,TRBJ2-5,11,TRBV2
ASSPPGIYGYT,-,TRBJ1-2,11,TRBV7-2
SAGEQGAYSNEKLF,few,TRBJ1-4,14,TRBV20-1
SAPQRPLETQY,-,TRBJ2-5,11,TRBV20-1
ATSDRTSQETQY,few,TRBJ2-5,12,TRBV24-1
ASSAQETQY,once,TRBJ2-5,9,TRBV7-2
ASSRWTDTQY,-,TRBJ2-3,10,TRBV14
ASSLNTGGETQY,-,TRBJ2-5,12,TRBV7-9
SAPTAGGSNQPQH,-,TRBJ1-5,13,TRBV20-1
ASSHLGDTQY,-,TRBJ2-3,10,TRBV27
SARLGGTDTQY,-,TRBJ2-3,11,TRBV20-1
ASSLGQGTEAF,-,TRBJ1-1,11,TRBV18
ATSRKTGAQETQY,few,TRBJ2-5,13,TRBV15
ASRPAGGNQPQH,-,TRBJ1-5,12,TRBV28
ASSPGLGRQETQY,few,TRBJ2-5,13,TRBV27
ASSSGIYGYT,-,TRBJ1-2,10,TRBV7-2
SASRAGNTIY,-,TRBJ1-3,10,TRBV20-1
ASSFRSENTEAF,few,TRBJ1-1,12,TRBV7-9
ASSFRETQY,once,TRBJ2-5,9,TRBV11-1
ATSGLAGGSNSYNEQF,-,TRBJ2-1,16,TRBV24-1